Included here is one TCR beta chain sequence, with context. Caucasian, healthy and from Russia, the donors were aged between roughly 6 and 100. A second PCR of roughly 7 to 11 cycles used a sample-barcoded 5' primer and a J-beta primer mix. Via MiXCR, TCRdb re-called the 5' RACE reads, giving one row per CDR3 protein. The sample has fewer than 900,000 distinct CDR3 sequences; approximately 49% are singletons. The sample belongs to a study of blood T cells in healthy people across ages. This CDR3 contains 16 residues. Trimming pared 4 bases from V and 3 bases from J, leaving 16 bases between. The V gene's germline CDR1 is SGHNT and CDR2 YENEEA.

Input material: blood. This sequence originates from a woman aged 60-75 years in good health. The chain employs TRBV11-3 and TRBJ2-1; the D gene is possibly TRBD1 (6 bases). The chain's CDR3 is CASSSRQGRIYNEQFF. Here the CDR3 DNA reads TGTGCCAGCAGCTCCCGCCAGGGGCGAATCTACAATGAGCAGTTCTTC.